Presented here are 30 T cell receptor beta chains from one specimen sequenced in a study of cytomegalovirus exposure and HLA in healthy donors. The data were produced by immunoSEQ multiplex PCR, yet TCRdb's version contains in-frame clones alone and is incomplete. The sample lists 70,000 to 80,000 clones, roughly 94% seen once, with approximately 3.3% in the top ten. Sequenced: PBMCs. The receptors were gathered from a woman aged 18-29 years in good health and CMV-seropositive.

The chain couples TRBV11-1 to TRBJ2-1; 9 nucleotides line up with TRBD2. V lost 4 bases and J lost 8; bases outside the gene matches: 9. In germline, CDR1 is SGHAT, CDR2 FQDESV (reference sequence). There are 15 residues in the CDR3. In nucleotides, the CDR3 is TGTGCCAGCAGCTGGGCAAGCGGGGGGCGGGATGAGCAGTTCTTC. The encoded protein is CASSWASGGRDEQFF.

The J gene is TRBJ1-1, the V gene TRBV6-6, with a weak D call TRBD1 (6 bases). The CDR3 is 14 residues long. The V gene's germline CDR1 is MNHNY and CDR2 SVGAGI (reference sequence). V was clipped by 6 bases and J by 1 base, with 12 bases between them. CDR3 loop: CASSHPRGNTEAFF. CDR3 coding DNA: TGTGCCAGCAGCCACCCCAGGGGGAACACTGAAGCTTTCTTT.

The CDR3 loop reads CASSAGQGHQWPQHF. DNA of the CDR3: TGTGCCAGTAGTGCCGGACAGGGACATCAGTGGCCCCAGCATTTT. V usage is TRBV19 and J usage is TRBJ1-5; TRBD1 agrees at 8 bases. CDR3 length: 15 amino acids. V trimming: 5 bases; J trimming: 9 bases; junction bases outside the gene matches: 12. Germline V gives CDR1 LNHDA, CDR2 SQIVND (reference sequence).

CDR3 loop: CAWSDGRYEQYF. Written as DNA, the CDR3 is TGTGCCTGGAGTGATGGGAGGTACGAGCAGTACTTC. The V call is TRBV30, the J call TRBJ2-7, with a weak D call TRBD2 (6 bases). The CDR3 extends over 12 amino acids. In germline, CDR1 is GTSNPN, CDR2 SVGIG (reference sequence). V was cut by 1 base and J by 4 bases, with 8 bases left in between.

The rearrangement uses TRBV7-3 and TRBJ2-7, with 7 bases that match TRBD1. This CDR3 has 14 amino acids. The V segment lost 5 bases and the J segment 5 bases; nucleotides outside the gene matches: 9. The germline gives CDR1 SGHTA, CDR2 FQGTGA. CDR3 sequence (DNA): TGTGCCAGCAGCCAAACGGGACAGAGTGACGAGCAGTACTTC. This sequence encodes CASSQTGQSDEQYF.

V is TRBV6-5 and J is TRBJ1-6; possibly TRBD1 for D (5 bases). The CDR3 extends over 15 amino acids. From germline, CDR1 is MNHEY and CDR2 SVGAGI. Trimming removed 5 bases at V and 7 bases at J, with 15 bases between. The CDR3 protein is CASSKNRLENSPLHF. The DNA for the CDR3 is TGTGCCAGCAGTAAAAACAGGCTTGAAAATTCACCCCTCCACTTT.

The chain combines TRBV11-2 with TRBJ2-5; the match to TRBD2 covers 7 bases. Unmatched junction bases numbered 7, after V lost 4 bases and J lost 2 bases. Germline CDR1 and CDR2: SGHAT and FQNNGV. This CDR3 is built from 15 residues. The CDR3 reads CASSWGGLGQETQYF. The CDR3 DNA reads as TGTGCCAGCAGCTGGGGGGGGTTGGGGCAAGAGACCCAGTACTTC.

This chain uses TRBV28 with TRBJ1-5, with D hard to call. Trimming pared 5 bases from V and 0 bases from J, leaving 11 bases between. Per the germline V gene, CDR1 is MDHEN and CDR2 is SYDVKM. The CDR3 is 15 residues long. The CDR3 reads CASSAPGDSNQPQHF. CDR3 DNA sequence: TGTGCCAGCAGTGCCCCAGGCGATAGCAATCAGCCCCAGCATTTT.

This chain uses TRBV11-1 with TRBJ1-4, with TRBD1 matching 12 bases. Germline CDR1 SGHAT, CDR2 FQDESV (reference sequence). The ends lost 3 bases at V and 6 bases at J; junction bases unmatched: 2. The CDR3 covers 15 residues. CDR3 DNA sequence: TGTGCCAGCAGCTTCGGGGACAGGGGGCATGAAAAACTGTTTTTT. The encoded protein is CASSFGDRGHEKLFF.

J is TRBJ2-1 and V is TRBV7-2, with D hard to call. CDR1 and CDR2 (germline): SGHTA, FQGNSA. CDR3 length equals 16 residues. Trimming took 1 base from V and 4 from J, leaving 14 bases between them. CDR3 in DNA: TGTGCCAGCAGCTTAGGGGCCTCGGTGGATTACAATGAGCAGTTCTTC. This encodes CASSLGASVDYNEQFF.

The rearrangement joins TRBV15 to TRBJ2-2, with 10 nucleotides matching TRBD2. CDR1 is LNHNV and CDR2 is YYDKDF in the germline V gene (reference sequence). There are 16 residues in the CDR3. J lost 5 bases, V lost 0 bases, and 3 bases had no gene match. The DNA for the CDR3 is TGTGCCACCAGCAGAGACAGCGGGGGGGCTACCGGGGAGCTGTTTTTT. Translated: CATSRDSGGATGELFF.

This chain links TRBV29-1 with TRBJ1-2; the match to TRBD1 covers 8 bases. Trimming removed 6 bases from V and 7 bases from J; junction bases left unmatched: 1. This CDR3 is built from 10 residues. Germline V gene data show CDR1 as SQVTM and CDR2 as ANQGSEA. CDR3: CSVDRGGYTF. CDR3 coding DNA: TGCAGCGTCGACAGGGGTGGCTACACCTTC. The full variable domain, its missing parts supplied by reference TRBV29-1 and TRBJ1-2, is SAVISQKPSRDICQRGTSLTIQCQVDSQVTMMFWYRQQPGQSLTLIATANQGSEATYESGFVIDKFPISRPNLTFSTLTVSNMSPEDSSIYLCSVDRGGYTFGSGTRLTVV.

The V call is TRBV28, the J call TRBJ2-7, with 9 bases identical to TRBD1. CDR1 is MDHEN, CDR2 SYDVKM, per germline. This CDR3 spans 14 amino acids. V shed 6 bases and J 5 bases; nucleotides not matched to a gene: 8. The CDR3 DNA sequence: TGTGCCAGCAGCAACCGGGACAGGGCTCACGAGCAGTACTTC. It specifies CASSNRDRAHEQYF.

Comment on this clone: The identical CDR3 is also encoded by other nucleotide sequences in the sample. The CDR3 loop reads CASSLGPGNSPLHF. CDR3 coding DNA: TGTGCCAGCAGCTTAGGTCCAGGAAATTCACCCCTCCACTTT. The genes are TRBV7-2 and TRBJ1-6; D is uncertain. Germline V gives CDR1 SGHTA, CDR2 FQGNSA. CDR3 length equals 14 residues. The V and J ends lost 1 base and 7 bases respectively, with 8 bases between them.

The chain combines TRBV27 with TRBJ2-2; TRBD2 matches 14 bases. The CDR3 covers 17 residues. After removal of 4 bases from V and 4 bases from J, the junction contained 5 bases not matched to a gene. Germline V gives CDR1 MNHEY, CDR2 SMNVEV (reference sequence). The DNA for the CDR3 is TGTGCCAGCAGTTCAACCGGGACTAGCGGGAGCACCGGGGAGCTGTTTTTT. As protein: CASSSTGTSGSTGELFF.

The J gene is TRBJ2-1, the V gene TRBV5-1; 9 bases agree with TRBD2. The length of the CDR3 is 12 residues. Trimming took 3 bases from V and 10 from J; bases not matched to a gene: 2. The germline gives CDR1 SGHRS, CDR2 YFSETQ. CDR3 sequence (DNA): TGCGCCAGCAGCTGGGCGGGAGGGGAGCAGTTCTTC. This codes for CASSWAGGEQFF. The full variable domain, rest sourced from reference TRBV5-1 and TRBJ2-1, is KAGVTQTPRYLIKTRGQQVTLSCSPISGHRSVSWYQQTPGQGLQFLFEYFSETQRNKGNFPGRFSGRQFSNSRSEMNVSTLELGDSALYLCASSWAGGEQFFGPGTRLTVL.

The chain combines TRBV6-5 with TRBJ1-4, with D uncertain. The length of the CDR3 is 12 residues. CDR1 is MNHEY and CDR2 is SVGAGI in the germline V gene. The V gene lost 8 bases and the J gene lost 7 bases, with 11 bases spanning the gap. CDR3 nucleotides: TGTGCCAGCGGTAGGAGCTCTGAAAAACTGTTTTTT. Protein product: CASGRSSEKLFF.

V gene TRBV19 combines with J gene TRBJ1-3; 7 positions match TRBD1. Germline assignment: CDR1 LNHDA and CDR2 SQIVND (reference sequence). After removal of 9 bases from V and 4 bases from J, the junction contained 15 bases not matched to a gene. This CDR3 region has 16 residues. The CDR3 protein is CASLGTVPRGGNTIYF. The CDR3 DNA follows: TGTGCCAGCCTCGGGACAGTTCCGAGGGGAGGAAACACCATATATTTT.

This clone came up once. V and J are TRBV4-1 and TRBJ2-7; 9 positions match TRBD2. The germline CDR1 and CDR2 sequences are MGHRA and YSYEKL. The CDR3 totals 17 residues. V trimming: 4 bases; J trimming: 2 bases; junction bases outside the gene matches: 12. DNA of the CDR3: TGCGCCAGCAGCCTAGCTGGAGTAGCGGGAGCCGCCTACGAGCAGTACTTC. Protein sequence: CASSLAGVAGAAYEQYF.

The chain is built from TRBV2 and TRBJ1-2; no clear D. Germline V gives CDR1 SNHLY, CDR2 FYNNEI. The CDR3 is 14 residues long. Trimming stripped 2 bases from V and 3 bases from J, with 10 bases between. In DNA, the CDR3 is TGTGCCAGCAGTGAAAGACAATCCGACTATGGCTACACCTTC. Translated, it gives CASSERQSDYGYTF. Full variable domain (rest looked up from reference TRBV2 and TRBJ1-2): EPEVTQTPSHQVTQMGQEVILRCVPISNHLYFYWYRQILGQKVEFLVSFYNNEISEKSEIFDDQFSVERPDGSNFTLKIRSTKLEDSAMYFCASSERQSDYGYTFGSGTRLTVV.

A single count supports this clone. V usage is TRBV5-1 and J usage is TRBJ1-2; D uncertain. V was cut by 1 base and J by 2 bases, with 9 bases left in between. There are 14 residues in the CDR3. Germline CDR1 and CDR2: SGHRS and YFSETQ. The CDR3 bases are TGCGCCAGCAGCTTGTTGCCGGGGAACTATGGCTACACCTTC. It encodes CASSLLPGNYGYTF. Full variable domain (missing parts from reference TRBV5-1 and TRBJ1-2): KAGVTQTPRYLIKTRGQQVTLSCSPISGHRSVSWYQQTPGQGLQFLFEYFSETQRNKGNFPGRFSGRQFSNSRSEMNVSTLELGDSALYLCASSLLPGNYGYTFGSGTRLTVV.

This clone was seen once. This sequence joins TRBV2 and TRBJ2-1; 12 bases match TRBD2. Looked up from germline, CDR1 is SNHLY and CDR2 is FYNNEI. Losses at the gene ends were 9 bases for V and 8 bases for J; bases not matched to a gene: 5. CDR3 length: 13 residues. This CDR3 is CASTGLAGDEQFF. The CDR3 DNA reads TGTGCCAGTACGGGACTAGCGGGCGATGAGCAGTTCTTC.

This rearrangement joins TRBV28 to TRBJ2-1, with a tentative D call TRBD2 (5 bases). Looked up from germline, CDR1 is MDHEN and CDR2 is SYDVKM. This CDR3 has 12 residues. V shed 5 bases and J shed 16 bases, with 18 bases lying between them. The CDR3 DNA reads TGTGCCAGCAGTCCTGATAGCGTAGGGCTTTTCTTC. It encodes CASSPDSVGLFF.

V usage is TRBV11-3 and J usage is TRBJ2-1; 10 bases are a match to TRBD1. The CDR3 contains 15 residues. Germline CDR1 is SGHNT and CDR2 is YENEEA. V lost 5 bases to trimming and J lost 5 bases; unmatched junction nucleotides: 6. CDR3 nucleotide sequence: TGTGCCAGCAGCAAAGACAGGGGGCGCCACAATGAGCAGTTCTTC. Its protein is CASSKDRGRHNEQFF.

This rearrangement joins TRBV28 to TRBJ1-1; D uncertain. Germline loops: CDR1 MDHEN, CDR2 SYDVKM. V lost 5 bases to trimming and J lost 10 bases, with 17 bases between them. The CDR3 consists of 13 residues. The CDR3 DNA is TGTGCCAGCAGTAACCCCGGGGAGACCAGAGCTTTCTTT. Its protein is CASSNPGETRAFF.

The genes are TRBV30 and TRBJ1-4; no definite D call. CDR1 is GTSNPN and CDR2 is SVGIG in the germline V gene (reference sequence). The CDR3 has 13 amino acids. V was trimmed by 2 bases and J by 4 bases, leaving 8 bases between them. CDR3 region: CAWSQNSNEKLFF. The CDR3 nucleotides read TGTGCCTGGAGTCAAAACAGTAATGAAAAACTGTTTTTT.

The chain links TRBV6-5 to TRBJ1-1, with D perhaps matching TRBD1 (6 bases). The CDR3 is 14 amino acids. Looked up from germline, CDR1 is MNHEY and CDR2 is SVGAGI. V lost 6 bases to trimming and J lost 0 bases, with 11 bases between them. The CDR3 nucleotides are TGTGCCAGCAGACAGGGTTGGATGAACACTGAAGCTTTCTTT. Translating gives CASRQGWMNTEAFF.

The chain employs TRBV11-3 and TRBJ2-1; TRBD2 matches at 12 bases. The ends lost 5 bases at V and 8 bases at J; junction bases unmatched: 7. Germline CDR1 and CDR2: SGHNT and YENEEA. The CDR3 contains 15 residues. CDR3 sequence reads: CASSPLAGGSDEQFF. As DNA, the CDR3 is TGTGCCAGCAGCCCCCTAGCGGGAGGGAGTGATGAGCAGTTCTTC.

The chain couples TRBV23-1 to TRBJ2-3, with D possibly being TRBD1 (6 bases). TRBV23-1 is filed as an ORF, its function uncertain. The CDR3 spans 17 residues. V dropped 3 bases and J dropped 2 bases, with 18 bases sitting between them. CDR3 nucleotides: TGCGCCAGCAGTCATCGGATACAGGGCCCGCACACAGATACGCAGTATTTT. It is translated as CASSHRIQGPHTDTQYF.

This chain joins TRBV29-1 and TRBJ2-3, with 7 bases matching TRBD2. Germline V gene data show CDR1 as SQVTM and CDR2 as ANQGSEA. The V gene end was trimmed by 4 bases and the J gene end by 1 base; junction bases not matched to a gene: 2. This CDR3 region has 13 residues. CDR3 sequence (DNA): TGCAGCGTTGTCGCGGGGGGCACAGATACGCAGTATTTT. As protein: CSVVAGGTDTQYF.